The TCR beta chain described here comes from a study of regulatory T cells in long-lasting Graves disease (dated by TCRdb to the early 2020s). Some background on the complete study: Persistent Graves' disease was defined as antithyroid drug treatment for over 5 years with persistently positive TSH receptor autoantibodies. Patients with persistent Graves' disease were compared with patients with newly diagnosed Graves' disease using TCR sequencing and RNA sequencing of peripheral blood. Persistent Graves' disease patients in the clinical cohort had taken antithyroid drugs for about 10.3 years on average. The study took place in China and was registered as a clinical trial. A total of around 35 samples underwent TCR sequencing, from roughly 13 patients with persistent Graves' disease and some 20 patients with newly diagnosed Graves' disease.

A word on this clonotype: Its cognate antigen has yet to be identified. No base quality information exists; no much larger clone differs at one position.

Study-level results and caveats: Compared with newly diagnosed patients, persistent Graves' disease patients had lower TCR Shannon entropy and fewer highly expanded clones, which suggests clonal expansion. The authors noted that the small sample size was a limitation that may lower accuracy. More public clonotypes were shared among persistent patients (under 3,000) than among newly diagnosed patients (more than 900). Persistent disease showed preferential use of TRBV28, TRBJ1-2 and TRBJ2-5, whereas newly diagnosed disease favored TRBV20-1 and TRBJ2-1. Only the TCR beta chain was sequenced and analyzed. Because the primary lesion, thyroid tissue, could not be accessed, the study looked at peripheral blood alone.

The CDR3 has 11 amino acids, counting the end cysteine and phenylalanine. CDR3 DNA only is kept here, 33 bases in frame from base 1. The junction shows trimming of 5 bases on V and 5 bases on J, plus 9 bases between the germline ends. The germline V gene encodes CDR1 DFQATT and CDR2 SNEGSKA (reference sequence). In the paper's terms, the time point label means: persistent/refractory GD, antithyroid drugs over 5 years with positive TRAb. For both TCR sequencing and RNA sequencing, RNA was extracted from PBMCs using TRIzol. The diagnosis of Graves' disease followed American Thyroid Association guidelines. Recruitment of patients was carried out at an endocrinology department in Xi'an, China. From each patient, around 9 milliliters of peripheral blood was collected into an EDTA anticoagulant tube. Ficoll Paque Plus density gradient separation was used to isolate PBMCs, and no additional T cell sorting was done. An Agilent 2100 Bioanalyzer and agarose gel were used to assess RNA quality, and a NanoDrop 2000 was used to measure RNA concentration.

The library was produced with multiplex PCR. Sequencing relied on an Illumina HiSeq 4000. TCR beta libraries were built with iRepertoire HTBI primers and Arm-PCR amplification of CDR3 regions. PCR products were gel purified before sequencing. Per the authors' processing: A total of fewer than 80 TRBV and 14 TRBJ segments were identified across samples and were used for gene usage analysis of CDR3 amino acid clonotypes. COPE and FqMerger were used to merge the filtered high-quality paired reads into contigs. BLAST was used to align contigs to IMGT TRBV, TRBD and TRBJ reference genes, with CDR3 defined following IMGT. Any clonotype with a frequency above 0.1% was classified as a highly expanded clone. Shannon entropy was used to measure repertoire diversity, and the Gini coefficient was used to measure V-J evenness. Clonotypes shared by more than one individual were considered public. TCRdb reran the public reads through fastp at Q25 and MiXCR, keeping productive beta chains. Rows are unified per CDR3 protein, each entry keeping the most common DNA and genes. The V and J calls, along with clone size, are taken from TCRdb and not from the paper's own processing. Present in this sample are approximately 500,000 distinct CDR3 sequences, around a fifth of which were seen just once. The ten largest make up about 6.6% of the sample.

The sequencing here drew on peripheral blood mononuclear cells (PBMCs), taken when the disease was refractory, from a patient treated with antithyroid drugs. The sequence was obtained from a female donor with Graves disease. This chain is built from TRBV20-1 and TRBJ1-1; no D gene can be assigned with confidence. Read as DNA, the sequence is TGCAGTGCTTCACCCTGGACTGAAGCTTTCTTT. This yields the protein CSASPWTEAFF.